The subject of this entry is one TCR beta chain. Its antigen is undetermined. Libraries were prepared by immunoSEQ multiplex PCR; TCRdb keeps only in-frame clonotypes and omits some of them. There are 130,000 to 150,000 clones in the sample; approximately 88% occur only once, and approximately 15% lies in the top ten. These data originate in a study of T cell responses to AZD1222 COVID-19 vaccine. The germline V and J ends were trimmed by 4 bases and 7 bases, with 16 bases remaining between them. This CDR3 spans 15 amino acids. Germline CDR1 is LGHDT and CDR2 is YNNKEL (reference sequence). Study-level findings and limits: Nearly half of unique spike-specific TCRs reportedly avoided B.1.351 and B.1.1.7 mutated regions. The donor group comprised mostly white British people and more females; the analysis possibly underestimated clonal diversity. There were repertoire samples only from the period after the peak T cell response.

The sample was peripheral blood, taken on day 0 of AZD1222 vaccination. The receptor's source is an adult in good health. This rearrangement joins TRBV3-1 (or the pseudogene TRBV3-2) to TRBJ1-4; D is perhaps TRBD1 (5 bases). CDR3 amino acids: CASSLGTGVIEKLFF. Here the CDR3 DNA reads TGTGCCAGCAGCCTTGGGACGGGAGTCATTGAAAAACTGTTTTTT.